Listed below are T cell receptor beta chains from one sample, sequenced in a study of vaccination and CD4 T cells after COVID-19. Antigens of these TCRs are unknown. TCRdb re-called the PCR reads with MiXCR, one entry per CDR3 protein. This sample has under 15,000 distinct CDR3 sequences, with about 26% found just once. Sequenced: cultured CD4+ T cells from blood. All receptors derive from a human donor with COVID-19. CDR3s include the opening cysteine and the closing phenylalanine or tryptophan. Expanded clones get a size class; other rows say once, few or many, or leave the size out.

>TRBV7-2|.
CASSLRQDGYTF
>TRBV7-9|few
CASSVGDRGLGNTIYF
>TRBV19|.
CASSIGWNTEAFF
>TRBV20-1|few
CSATKEPGVETQYF
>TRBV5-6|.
CASSLEGGQVSYTQYF
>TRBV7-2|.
CASSLQQAGTGAEKLFF
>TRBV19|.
CASSTVRPGGPNEKLFF
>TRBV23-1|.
CASSKWWIRTDTQYF
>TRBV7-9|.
CASSFDRQNSPLHF
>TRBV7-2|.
CASSLTLRGALSSYNEQFF
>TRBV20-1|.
CSAPTGQINEKLFF
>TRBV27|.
CASSVGQVTNEKLFF
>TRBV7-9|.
CASSLMGQAYGYTF
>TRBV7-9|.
CASSLEGGAGTQYF
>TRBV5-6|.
CASSLDYVSGYTF
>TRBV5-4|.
CASSTRTSGRVTDTQYF
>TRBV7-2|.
CATSPERIGGYTF
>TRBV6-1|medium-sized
CASSGTYGYTF
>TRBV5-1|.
CASSALGTGGNYGYTF
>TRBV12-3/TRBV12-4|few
CASSLGGNYGYTF
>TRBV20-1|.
CSASPWTSGGSTDTQYF
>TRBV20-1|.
CSVTGGLNYGYTF
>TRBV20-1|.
CSASTGTVNSPLHF
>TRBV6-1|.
CASSASYGELFF
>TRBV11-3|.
CASSLGGSGTYEQYF
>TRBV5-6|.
CASSVEALGVGYTF
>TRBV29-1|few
CSVEESPNYGYTF
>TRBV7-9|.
CASSLDGGAVEQYF
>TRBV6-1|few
CASSETTTGINQPQHF
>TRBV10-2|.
CASKHAGTAHNSPLHF
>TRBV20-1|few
CSARDRLVSYNEQFF
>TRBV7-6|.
CASSLSRGRRGDTQYF